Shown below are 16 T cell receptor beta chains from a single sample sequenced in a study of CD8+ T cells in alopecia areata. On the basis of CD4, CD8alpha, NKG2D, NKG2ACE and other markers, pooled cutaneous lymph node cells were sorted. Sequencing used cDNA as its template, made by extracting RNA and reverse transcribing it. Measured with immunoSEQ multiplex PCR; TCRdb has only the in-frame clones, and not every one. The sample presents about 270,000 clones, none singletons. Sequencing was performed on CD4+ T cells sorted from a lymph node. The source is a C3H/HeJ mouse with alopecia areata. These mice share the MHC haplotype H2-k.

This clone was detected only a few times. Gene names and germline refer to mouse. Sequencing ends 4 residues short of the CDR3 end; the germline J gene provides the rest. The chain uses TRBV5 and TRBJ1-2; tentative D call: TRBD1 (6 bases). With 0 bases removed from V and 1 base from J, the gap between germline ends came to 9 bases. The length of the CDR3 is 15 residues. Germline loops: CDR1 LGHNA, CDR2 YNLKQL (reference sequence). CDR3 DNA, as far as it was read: TGTGCCAGCAGCCAAGAGGTCAGGGGAAACTCC. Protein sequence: CASSQEVRGNS. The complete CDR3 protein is CASSQEVRGNSDYTF.

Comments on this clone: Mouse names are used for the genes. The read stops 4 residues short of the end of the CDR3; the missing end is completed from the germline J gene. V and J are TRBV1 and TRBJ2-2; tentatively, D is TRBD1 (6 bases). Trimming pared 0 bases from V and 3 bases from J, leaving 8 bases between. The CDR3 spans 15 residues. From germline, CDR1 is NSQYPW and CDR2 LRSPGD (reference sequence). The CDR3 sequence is CTCSADQGYTGQLYF. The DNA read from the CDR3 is TGCACCTGCAGTGCAGATCAGGGGTACACCGGG. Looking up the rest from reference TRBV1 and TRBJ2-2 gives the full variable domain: VTLLEQNPRWRLVPRGQAVNLRCILKNSQYPWMSWYQQDLQKQLQWLFTLRSPGDKEVKSLPGADYLATRVTDTELRLQVANMSQGRTLYCTCSADQGYTGQLYFGEGSKLTVL.

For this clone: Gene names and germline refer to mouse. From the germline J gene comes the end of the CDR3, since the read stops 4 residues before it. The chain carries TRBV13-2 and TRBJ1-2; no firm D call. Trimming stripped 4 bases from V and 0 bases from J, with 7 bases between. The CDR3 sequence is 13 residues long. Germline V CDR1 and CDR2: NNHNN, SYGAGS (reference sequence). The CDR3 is CASGPVANSDYTF. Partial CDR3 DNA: TGTGCCAGCGGTCCAGTTGCAAACTCC.

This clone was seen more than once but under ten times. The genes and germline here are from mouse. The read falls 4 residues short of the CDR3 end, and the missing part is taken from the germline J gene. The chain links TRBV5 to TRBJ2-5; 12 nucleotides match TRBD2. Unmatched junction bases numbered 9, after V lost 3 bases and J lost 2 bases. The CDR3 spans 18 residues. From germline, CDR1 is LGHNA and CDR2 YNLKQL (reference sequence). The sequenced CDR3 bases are TGTGCCAGCAGCCACCTGGCCGGGACTGGGGGGTTCCAAGAC. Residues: CASSHLAGTGGFQD. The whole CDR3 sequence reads CASSHLAGTGGFQDTQYF.

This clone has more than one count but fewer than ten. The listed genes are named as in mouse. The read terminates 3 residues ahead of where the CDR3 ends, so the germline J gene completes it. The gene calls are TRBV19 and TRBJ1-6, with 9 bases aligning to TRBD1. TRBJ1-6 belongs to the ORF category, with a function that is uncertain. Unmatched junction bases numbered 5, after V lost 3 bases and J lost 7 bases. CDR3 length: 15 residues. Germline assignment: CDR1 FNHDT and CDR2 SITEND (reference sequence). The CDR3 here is CASSTNRGRNSPLYF. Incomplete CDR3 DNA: TGTGCCAGCAGTACAAACAGGGGGCGAAATTCGCCC.

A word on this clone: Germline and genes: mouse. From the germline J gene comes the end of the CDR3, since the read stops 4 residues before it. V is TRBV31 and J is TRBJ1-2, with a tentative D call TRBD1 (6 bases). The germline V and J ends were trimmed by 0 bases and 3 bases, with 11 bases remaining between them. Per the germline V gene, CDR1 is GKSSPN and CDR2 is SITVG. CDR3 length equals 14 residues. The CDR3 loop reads CAWSLWGRDSDYTF. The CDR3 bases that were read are TGTGCCTGGAGTCTCTGGGGGCGCGACTCC. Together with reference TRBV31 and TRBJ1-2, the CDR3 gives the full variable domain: AQTIHQWPVAEIKAVGSPLSLGCTIKGKSSPNLYWYWQATGGTLQQLFYSITVGQVESVVQLNLSASRPKDDQFILSTEKLLLSHSGFYLCAWSLWGRDSDYTFGSGTRLLVI.

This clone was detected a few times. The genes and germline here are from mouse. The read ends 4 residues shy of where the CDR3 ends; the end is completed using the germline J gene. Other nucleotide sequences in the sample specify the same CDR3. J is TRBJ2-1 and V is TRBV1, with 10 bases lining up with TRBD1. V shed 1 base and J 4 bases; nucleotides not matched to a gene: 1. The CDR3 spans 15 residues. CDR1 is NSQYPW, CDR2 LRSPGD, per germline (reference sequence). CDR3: CTCSAGQGAYAEQFF. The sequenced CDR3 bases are TGCACCTGCAGTGCAGGACAGGGGGCGTATGCT. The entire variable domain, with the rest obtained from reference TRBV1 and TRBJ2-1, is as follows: VTLLEQNPRWRLVPRGQAVNLRCILKNSQYPWMSWYQQDLQKQLQWLFTLRSPGDKEVKSLPGADYLATRVTDTELRLQVANMSQGRTLYCTCSAGQGAYAEQFFGPGTRLTVL.

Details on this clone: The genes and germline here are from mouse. The sequenced CDR3 bases are TGTGCCAGCCAAAGGTCCAACTATGCT. It specifies CASQRSNYA. In full, the CDR3 reads CASQRSNYAEQFF. V and J are TRBV5 and TRBJ2-1; D unclear. The CDR3 end falls 4 residues outside the read, so it is completed with the germline J gene. The CDR3 totals 13 residues. In germline, CDR1 is LGHNA, CDR2 YNLKQL (reference sequence). V was shortened by 8 bases and J by 1 base, with 9 bases between the two germline ends.

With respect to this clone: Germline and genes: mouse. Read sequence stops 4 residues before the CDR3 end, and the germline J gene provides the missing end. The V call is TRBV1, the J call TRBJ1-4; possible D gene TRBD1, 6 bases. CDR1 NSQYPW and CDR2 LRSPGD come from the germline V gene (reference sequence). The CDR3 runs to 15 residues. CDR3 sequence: CTCSAGTGGPERLFF. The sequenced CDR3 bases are TGCACCTGCAGTGCCGGGACTGGGGGGCCCGAA.

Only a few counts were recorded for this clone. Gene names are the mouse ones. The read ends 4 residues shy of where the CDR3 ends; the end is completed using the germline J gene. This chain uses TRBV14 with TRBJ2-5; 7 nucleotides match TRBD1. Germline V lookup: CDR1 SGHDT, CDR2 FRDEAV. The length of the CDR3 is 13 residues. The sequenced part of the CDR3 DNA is TGTGCCAGCAGTTGGGACAGAAAAGAC. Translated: CASSWDRKD. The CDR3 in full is CASSWDRKDTQYF.

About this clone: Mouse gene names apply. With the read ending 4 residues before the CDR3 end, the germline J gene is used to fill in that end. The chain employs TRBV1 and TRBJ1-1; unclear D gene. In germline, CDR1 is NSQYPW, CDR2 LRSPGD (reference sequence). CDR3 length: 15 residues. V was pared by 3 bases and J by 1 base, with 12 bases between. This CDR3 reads CTCSAHQASNTEVFF. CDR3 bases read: TGCACCTGCAGTGCCCATCAGGCTTCGAACACA. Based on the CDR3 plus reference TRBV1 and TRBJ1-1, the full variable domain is VTLLEQNPRWRLVPRGQAVNLRCILKNSQYPWMSWYQQDLQKQLQWLFTLRSPGDKEVKSLPGADYLATRVTDTELRLQVANMSQGRTLYCTCSAHQASNTEVFFGKGTRLTVV.

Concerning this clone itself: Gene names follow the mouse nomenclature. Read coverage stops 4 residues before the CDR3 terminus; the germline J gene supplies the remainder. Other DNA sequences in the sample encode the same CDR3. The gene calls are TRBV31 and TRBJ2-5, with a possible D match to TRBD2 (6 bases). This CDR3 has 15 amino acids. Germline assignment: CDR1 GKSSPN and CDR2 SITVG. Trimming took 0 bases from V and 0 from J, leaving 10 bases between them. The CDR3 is CAWSLWGLNQDTQYF. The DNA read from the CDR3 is TGTGCCTGGAGTCTCTGGGGCCTTAACCAAGAC. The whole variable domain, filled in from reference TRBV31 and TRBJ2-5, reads AQTIHQWPVAEIKAVGSPLSLGCTIKGKSSPNLYWYWQATGGTLQQLFYSITVGQVESVVQLNLSASRPKDDQFILSTEKLLLSHSGFYLCAWSLWGLNQDTQYFGPGTRLLVL.

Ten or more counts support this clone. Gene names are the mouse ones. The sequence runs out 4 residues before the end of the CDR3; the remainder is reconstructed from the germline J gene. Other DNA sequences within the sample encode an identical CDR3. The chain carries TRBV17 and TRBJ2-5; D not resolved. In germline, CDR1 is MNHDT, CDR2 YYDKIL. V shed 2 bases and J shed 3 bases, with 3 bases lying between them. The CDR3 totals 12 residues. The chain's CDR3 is CASSRQQDTQYF. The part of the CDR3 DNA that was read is TGTGCTAGCAGTAGACAGCAAGAC.

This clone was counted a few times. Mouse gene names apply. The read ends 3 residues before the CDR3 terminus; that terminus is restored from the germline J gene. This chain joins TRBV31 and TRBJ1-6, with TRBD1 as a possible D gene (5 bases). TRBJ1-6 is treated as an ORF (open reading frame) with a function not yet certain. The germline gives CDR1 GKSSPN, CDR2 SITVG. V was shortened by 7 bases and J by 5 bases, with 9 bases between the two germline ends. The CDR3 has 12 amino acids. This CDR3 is CAFDSNNSPLYF. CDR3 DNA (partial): TGTGCCTTTGACAGTAATAATTCGCCC.

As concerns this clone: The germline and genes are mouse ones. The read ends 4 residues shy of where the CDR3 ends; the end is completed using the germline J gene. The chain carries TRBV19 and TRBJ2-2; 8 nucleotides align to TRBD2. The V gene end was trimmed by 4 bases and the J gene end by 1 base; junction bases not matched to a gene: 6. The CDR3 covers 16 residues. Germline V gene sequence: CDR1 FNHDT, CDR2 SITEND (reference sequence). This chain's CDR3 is CASSLGGGRNTGQLYF. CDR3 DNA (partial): TGTGCCAGCAGTCTTGGGGGGGGCCGAAACACCGGG. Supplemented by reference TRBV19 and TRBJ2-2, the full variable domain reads GGIITQTPKFLIGQEGQKLTLKCQQNFNHDTMYWYRQDSGKGLRLIYYSITENDLQKGDLSEGYDASREKKSSFSLTVTSAQKNEMAVFLCASSLGGGRNTGQLYFGEGSKLTVL.

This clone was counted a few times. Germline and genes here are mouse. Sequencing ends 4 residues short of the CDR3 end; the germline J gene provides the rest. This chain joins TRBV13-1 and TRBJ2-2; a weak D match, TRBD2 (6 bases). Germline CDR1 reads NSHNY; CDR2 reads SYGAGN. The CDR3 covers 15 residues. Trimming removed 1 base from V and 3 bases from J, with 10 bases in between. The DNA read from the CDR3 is TGTGCCAGCAGTGATCAGGCTGGGGACACCGGG. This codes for CASSDQAGDTG. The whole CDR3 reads CASSDQAGDTGQLYF.